These T cell receptor beta chains were read from a single sample in a study of PD-L1 blockade in urothelial cancer. Sequencing used immunoSEQ multiplex PCR; TCRdb keeps in-frame clones, though not all of them. The profile shows 35,000 to 40,000 clones, around 82% of them singletons. Sequenced material: PBMCs, taken around atezolizumab (anti-PD-L1) treatment. These receptors all stem from a man between 60 and 75 years old with urothelial cancer. The CDR3 runs from the conserved cysteine through the conserved F or W. Each record gives: J gene, V gene, D gene, clone size, CDR3 DNA, CDR3 protein. D genes are given only for firm matches. Clone size is given for some rows only: seen once, a few or many times, or a class if the clone is expanded.

>TRBJ2-7|TRBV21-1|NA|NA
TGTAGGGGGGGCGAATATTCCTACGAGCAGTACTTC
CRGGEYSYEQYF
>TRBJ2-7|TRBV29-1|NA|NA
TGCAGCGCCATACAGGGAACCTACGGGCAGTACTTC
CSAIQGTYGQYF
>TRBJ1-3|TRBV9|NA|NA
TGTGCCAGCAGCCCTAGACAGTTAGAATCCCTCTCTGGAAACACCATATATTTT
CASSPRQLESLSGNTIYF
>TRBJ1-6|TRBV2|TRBD1|NA
TGTGCCAGCAAGGTTCTGGGACAGGCTAATTCACCCCTCCACTTT
CASKVLGQANSPLHF
>TRBJ1-2|TRBV18|NA|NA
TGTGCCAGCTCACCGAACGGAGCCTACTATGGCTACACCTTC
CASSPNGAYYGYTF
>TRBJ2-2|TRBV18|NA|NA
TGTGCCAGCTCACCACCGGGGGGCACCGGGGAGCTGTTTTTT
CASSPPGGTGELFF
>TRBJ1-2|TRBV27|NA|NA
TGTGCCAGCGCTATGCAGGGTTCTAATGGCTACACCTTC
CASAMQGSNGYTF
>TRBJ1-4|TRBV9|NA|NA
TGTGCCAGCAGCCGGACAGCCGTTCAGAATGAAAAACTGTTTTTT
CASSRTAVQNEKLFF
>TRBJ1-1|TRBV6-5|TRBD1|NA
TGTGCCAGCAGTTACTCGGACAGGAGAATGGGTGAAGCTTTCTTT
CASSYSDRRMGEAFF
>TRBJ2-6|TRBV6-4|TRBD1|NA
TGTGCCAGCAGTGACTGGGGACAGACTGGGGCCAACGTCCTGACTTTC
CASSDWGQTGANVLTF
>TRBJ2-5|TRBV5-4|NA|once
TGTGCCAGCAGCTTGCTACAGGGAGAGACCCAGTACTTC
CASSLLQGETQYF
>TRBJ2-3|TRBV6-4|NA|NA
TGTGCCAGCAGTGGTATGCAGAGCACAGATACGCAGTATTTT
CASSGMQSTDTQYF
>TRBJ1-5|TRBV2|TRBD1|NA
TGTGCCAGCACCTTGACAGGGGATAGCAATCAGCCCCAGCATTTT
CASTLTGDSNQPQHF
>TRBJ2-1|TRBV28|NA|NA
TGTGCCAGCAGGGAGACAGTGAATGAGCAGTTCTTC
CASRETVNEQFF
>TRBJ1-1|TRBV5-1|NA|NA
TGCGCCAGCAGCCTAGCCCCCAGCGGCGACACTGAAGCTTTCTTT
CASSLAPSGDTEAFF
>TRBJ2-3|TRBV9|TRBD2|NA
TGTGCCAGCAGCGCTGTAGCGGGGGGGAGCACAGATACGCAGTATTTT
CASSAVAGGSTDTQYF
>TRBJ2-3|TRBV7-2|TRBD2|NA
TGTGCCAGCAGCGTAAATGGTCCGGGACTAGAGTTAGCGCAGTATTTT
CASSVNGPGLELAQYF
>TRBJ1-1|TRBV5-1|NA|NA
TGCGCCAGCAGCAAGGGCGGGGGGGGGAACACTGAAGCTTTCTTT
CASSKGGGGNTEAFF
>TRBJ1-2|TRBV12-5|TRBD1|NA
TGTGCTAGTGGTTTGGAATACAGGGGTGGATACACCTTC
CASGLEYRGGYTF
>TRBJ2-3|TRBV18|NA|once
TGTGCCAGCTCACCATTGAACCAGATGACAGATACGCAGTATTTT
CASSPLNQMTDTQYF
>TRBJ1-2|TRBV6-6|NA|NA
TGTGCCAGCAGCTGGACAGAGAACTATGGCTACACCTTC
CASSWTENYGYTF
>TRBJ1-6|TRBV19|NA|NA
TGTGCCAGTAACAACCGGGAGCATTCACCCCTCCACTTT
CASNNREHSPLHF
>TRBJ2-7|TRBV30|NA|NA
TGTGCCTGGAGTGGGGGGGGCTTCGAGCAGTACTTC
CAWSGGGFEQYF
>TRBJ2-1|TRBV5-1|TRBD2|few
TGCGCCAGCAGCTTGGTTTCAGCGGGGAACAATGAGCAGTTCTTC
CASSLVSAGNNEQFF
>TRBJ2-2|TRBV5-1|TRBD1|NA
TGCGCCAGCAGCTTAACAGGGGGCGGAAACACCGGGGAGCTGTTTTTT
CASSLTGGGNTGELFF
>TRBJ2-2|TRBV6-1|TRBD1|NA
TGTGCCATACAACGACAGGGGGCGGCCTGGGGGGAGCTGTTTTTT
CAIQRQGAAWGELFF